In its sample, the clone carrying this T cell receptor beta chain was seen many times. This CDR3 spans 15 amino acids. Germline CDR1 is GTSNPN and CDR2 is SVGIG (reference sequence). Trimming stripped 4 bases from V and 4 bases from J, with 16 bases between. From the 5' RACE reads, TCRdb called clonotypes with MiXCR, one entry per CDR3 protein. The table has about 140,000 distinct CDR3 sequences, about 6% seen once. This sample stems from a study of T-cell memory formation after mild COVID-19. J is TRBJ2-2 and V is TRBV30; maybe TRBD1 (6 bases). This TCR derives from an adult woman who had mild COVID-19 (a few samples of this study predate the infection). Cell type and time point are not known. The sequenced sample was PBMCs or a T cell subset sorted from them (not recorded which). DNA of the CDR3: TGTGCCTGGATCACAGGGAATTCTCGCACCGGGGAGCTGTTTTTT. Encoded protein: CAWITGNSRTGELFF. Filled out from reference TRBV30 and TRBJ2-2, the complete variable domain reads SQTIHQWPATLVQPVGSPLSLECTVEGTSNPNLYWYRQAAGRGLQLLFYSVGIGQISSEVPQNLSASRPQDRQFILSSKKLLLSDSGFYLCAWITGNSRTGELFFGEGSRLTVL.